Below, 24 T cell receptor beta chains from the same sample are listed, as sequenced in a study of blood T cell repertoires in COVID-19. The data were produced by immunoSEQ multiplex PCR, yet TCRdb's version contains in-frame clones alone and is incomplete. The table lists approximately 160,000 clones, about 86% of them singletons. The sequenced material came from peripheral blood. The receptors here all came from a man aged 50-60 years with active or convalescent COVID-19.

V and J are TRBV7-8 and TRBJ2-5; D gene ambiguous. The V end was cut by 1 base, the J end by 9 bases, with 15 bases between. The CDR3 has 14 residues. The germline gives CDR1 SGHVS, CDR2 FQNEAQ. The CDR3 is CASSLVFSQSPQYF. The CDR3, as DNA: TGTGCCAGCAGCTTAGTATTTAGCCAGAGCCCCCAGTACTTC.

This CDR3 is CASSTPGTVYGYTF. The CDR3 coding sequence is TGTGCCAGTAGTACGCCCGGGACTGTCTATGGCTACACCTTC. J is TRBJ1-2 and V is TRBV19, with D perhaps TRBD1 (5 bases). Germline CDR1 and CDR2: LNHDA and SQIVND (reference sequence). This CDR3 contains 14 residues. Trimming stripped 4 bases from V and 4 bases from J, with 13 bases between.

The CDR3 nucleotides read TGTGCCAGCTCACCAGGTCAAGCGGCCCGGGGAGGGGAACTGTTTTTT. Protein product: CASSPGQAARGGELFF. The J gene is TRBJ1-4, the V gene TRBV18, with a weak D call TRBD1 (5 bases). CDR1 and CDR2 (germline): KGHSH, LQKENI. This CDR3 spans 16 amino acids. V was trimmed by 2 bases and J by 12 bases, leaving 22 bases between them.

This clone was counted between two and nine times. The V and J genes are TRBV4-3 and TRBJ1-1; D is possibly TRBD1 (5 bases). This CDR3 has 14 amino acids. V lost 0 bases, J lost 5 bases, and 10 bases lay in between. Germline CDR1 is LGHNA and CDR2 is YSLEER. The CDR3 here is CASSQEGGNTEAFF. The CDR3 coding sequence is TGCGCCAGCAGCCAAGAGGGGGGAAATACTGAAGCTTTCTTT.

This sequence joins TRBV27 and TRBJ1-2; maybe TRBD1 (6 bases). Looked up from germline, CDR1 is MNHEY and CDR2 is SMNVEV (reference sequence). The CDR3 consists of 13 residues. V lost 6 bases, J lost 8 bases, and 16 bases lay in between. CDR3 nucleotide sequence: TGTGCCAGCAGGTTCATACAGGGCGGCGGCTACACCTTC. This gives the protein CASRFIQGGGYTF.

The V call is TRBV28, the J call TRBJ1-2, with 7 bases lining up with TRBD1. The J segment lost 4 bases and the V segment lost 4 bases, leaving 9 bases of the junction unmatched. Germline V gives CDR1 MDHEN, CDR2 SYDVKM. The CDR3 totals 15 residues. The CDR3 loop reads CASSSIDRERYGYTF. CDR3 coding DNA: TGTGCCAGCAGTTCCATAGACAGGGAACGCTATGGCTACACCTTC.

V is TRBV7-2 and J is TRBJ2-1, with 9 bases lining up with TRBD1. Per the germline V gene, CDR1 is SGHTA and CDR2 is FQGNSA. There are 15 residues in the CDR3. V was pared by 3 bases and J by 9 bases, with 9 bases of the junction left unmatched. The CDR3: CASSFPGQGYSEQFF. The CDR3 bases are TGTGCCAGCAGCTTCCCGGGACAGGGATATTCTGAGCAGTTCTTC.

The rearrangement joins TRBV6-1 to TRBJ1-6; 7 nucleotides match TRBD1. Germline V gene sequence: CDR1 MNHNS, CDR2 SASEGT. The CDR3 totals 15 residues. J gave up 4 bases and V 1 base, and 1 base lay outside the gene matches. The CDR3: CASSEDRGYNSPLHF. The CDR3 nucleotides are TGTGCCAGCAGTGAAGACAGGGGATATAATTCACCCCTCCACTTT.

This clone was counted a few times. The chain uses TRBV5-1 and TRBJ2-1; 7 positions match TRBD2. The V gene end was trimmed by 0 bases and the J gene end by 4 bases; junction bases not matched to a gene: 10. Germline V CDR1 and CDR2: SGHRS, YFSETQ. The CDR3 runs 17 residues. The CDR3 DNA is TGCGCCAGCAGCTTGGCCTCTGGGCTAGCGGTGTACAATGAGCAGTTCTTC. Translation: CASSLASGLAVYNEQFF.

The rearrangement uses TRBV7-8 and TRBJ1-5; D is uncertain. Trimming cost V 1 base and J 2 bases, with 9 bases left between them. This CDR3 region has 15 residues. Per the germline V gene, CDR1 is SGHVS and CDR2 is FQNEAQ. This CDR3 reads CASSLGGVGNQPQHF. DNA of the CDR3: TGTGCCAGCAGCTTAGGCGGGGTGGGCAATCAGCCCCAGCATTTT. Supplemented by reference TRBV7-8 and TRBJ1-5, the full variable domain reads GAGVSQSPRYKVAKRGQDVALRCDPISGHVSLFWYQQALGQGPEFLTYFQNEAQLDKSGLPSDRFFAERPEGSVSTLKIQRTQQEDSAVYLCASSLGGVGNQPQHFGDGTRLSIL.

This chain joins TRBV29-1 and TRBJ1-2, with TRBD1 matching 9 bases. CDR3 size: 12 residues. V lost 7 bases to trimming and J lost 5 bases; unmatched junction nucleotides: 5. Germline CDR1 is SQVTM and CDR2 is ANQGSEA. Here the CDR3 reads CSGRQGDYGYTF. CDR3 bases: TGCAGCGGCAGACAGGGGGATTATGGCTACACCTTC.

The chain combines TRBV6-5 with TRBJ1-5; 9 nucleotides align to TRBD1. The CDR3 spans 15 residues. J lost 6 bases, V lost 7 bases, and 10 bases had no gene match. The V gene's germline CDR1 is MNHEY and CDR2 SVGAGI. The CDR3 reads CASTSSGQGSQPQHF. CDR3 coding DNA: TGTGCCAGCACCAGCTCGGGACAGGGTTCTCAGCCCCAGCATTTT.

CDR3 sequence: CASTQTTGNLGPQHF. DNA of the CDR3: TGTGCCAGCACACAAACAACAGGGAATTTAGGGCCCCAGCATTTT. The rearrangement uses TRBV6-5 and TRBJ1-5; D perhaps matches TRBD1 (6 bases). The V and J ends lost 7 bases and 9 bases respectively, with 22 bases between them. The CDR3 is 15 amino acids. Per germline, CDR1 MNHEY and CDR2 SVGAGI.

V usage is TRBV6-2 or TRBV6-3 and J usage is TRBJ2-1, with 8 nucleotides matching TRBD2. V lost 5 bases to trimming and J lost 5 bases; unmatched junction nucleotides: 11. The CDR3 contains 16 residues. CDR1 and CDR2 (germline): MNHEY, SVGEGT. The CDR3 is CASSDPFRGGDNEQFF. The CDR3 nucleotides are TGTGCCAGCAGTGACCCCTTTCGGGGGGGGGACAATGAGCAGTTCTTC.

CDR3 protein: CASSIIRSAGGNSNQPQHF. Here the CDR3 DNA reads TGTGCCAGCAGTATCATCCGGTCTGCCGGGGGTAATAGCAATCAGCCCCAGCATTTT. The rearrangement joins TRBV28 to TRBJ1-5; possibly TRBD1 for D (5 bases). There are 19 residues in the CDR3. Germline assignment: CDR1 MDHEN and CDR2 SYDVKM. Deletions cut 5 bases from V and 0 bases from J, with 23 bases between.

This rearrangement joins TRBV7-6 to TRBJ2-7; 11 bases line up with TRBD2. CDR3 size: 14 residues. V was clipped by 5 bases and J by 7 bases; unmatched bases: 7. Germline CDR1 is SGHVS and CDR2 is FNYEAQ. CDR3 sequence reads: CASSRSGGAQEQYF. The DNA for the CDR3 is TGTGCCAGCAGCCGTAGCGGGGGGGCGCAAGAGCAGTACTTC. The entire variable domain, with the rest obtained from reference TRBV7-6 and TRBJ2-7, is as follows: GAGVSQSPRYKVTKRGQDVALRCDPISGHVSLYWYRQALGQGPEFLTYFNYEAQQDKSGLPNDRFSAERPEGSISTLTIQRTEQRDSAMYRCASSRSGGAQEQYFGPGTRLTVT.

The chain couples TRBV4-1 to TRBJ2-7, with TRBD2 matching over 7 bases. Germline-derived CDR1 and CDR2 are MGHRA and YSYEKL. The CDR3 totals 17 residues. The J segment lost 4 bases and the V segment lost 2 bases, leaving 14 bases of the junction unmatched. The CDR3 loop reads CASSQLGRGGRVYEQYF. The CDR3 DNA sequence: TGCGCCAGCAGCCAATTAGGGCGGGGCGGGAGAGTATACGAGCAGTACTTC.

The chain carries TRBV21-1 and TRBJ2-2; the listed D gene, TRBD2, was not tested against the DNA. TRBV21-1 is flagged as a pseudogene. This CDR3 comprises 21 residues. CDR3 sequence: CASSHHGTGGDSGGGTGELFF. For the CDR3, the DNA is TGTGCCAGCAGCCACCATGGGACAGGGGGCGATAGCGGGGGCGGCACCGGGGAGCTGTTTTTT.

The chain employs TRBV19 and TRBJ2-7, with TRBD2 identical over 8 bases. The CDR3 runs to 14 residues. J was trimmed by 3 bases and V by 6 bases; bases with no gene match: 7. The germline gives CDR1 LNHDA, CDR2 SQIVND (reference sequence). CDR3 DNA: TGTGCCAGTAGCATCCTCAGCGGGAGCTACGAGCAGTACTTC. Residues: CASSILSGSYEQYF.

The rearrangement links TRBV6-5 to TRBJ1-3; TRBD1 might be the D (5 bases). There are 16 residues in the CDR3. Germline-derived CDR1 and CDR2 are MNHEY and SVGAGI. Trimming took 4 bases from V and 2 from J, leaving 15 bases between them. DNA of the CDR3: TGTGCCAGCAGTTTCTACCTTCAAGGGGCTGGAAACACCATATATTTT. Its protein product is CASSFYLQGAGNTIYF.

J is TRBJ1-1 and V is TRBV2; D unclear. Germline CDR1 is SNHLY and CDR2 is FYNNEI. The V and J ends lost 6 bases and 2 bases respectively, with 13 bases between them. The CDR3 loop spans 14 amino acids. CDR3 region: CASRTSVRNTEAFF. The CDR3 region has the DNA TGTGCCAGCAGGACTTCGGTCAGAAACACTGAAGCTTTCTTT. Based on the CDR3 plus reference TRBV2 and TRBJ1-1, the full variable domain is EPEVTQTPSHQVTQMGQEVILRCVPISNHLYFYWYRQILGQKVEFLVSFYNNEISEKSEIFDDQFSVERPDGSNFTLKIRSTKLEDSAMYFCASRTSVRNTEAFFGQGTRLTVV.

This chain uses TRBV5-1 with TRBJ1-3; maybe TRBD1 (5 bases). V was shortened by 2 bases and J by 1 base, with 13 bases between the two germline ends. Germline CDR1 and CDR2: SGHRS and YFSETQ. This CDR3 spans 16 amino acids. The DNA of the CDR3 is TGCGCCAGCAGCTTATCTTCCTCAGGGTCTGGAAACACCATATATTTT. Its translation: CASSLSSSGSGNTIYF.

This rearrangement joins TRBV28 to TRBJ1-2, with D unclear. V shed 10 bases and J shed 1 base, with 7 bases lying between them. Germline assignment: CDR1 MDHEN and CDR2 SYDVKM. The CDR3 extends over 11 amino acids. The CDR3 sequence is CAINFNYGYTF. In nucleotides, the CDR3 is TGTGCCATCAACTTTAACTATGGCTACACCTTC.

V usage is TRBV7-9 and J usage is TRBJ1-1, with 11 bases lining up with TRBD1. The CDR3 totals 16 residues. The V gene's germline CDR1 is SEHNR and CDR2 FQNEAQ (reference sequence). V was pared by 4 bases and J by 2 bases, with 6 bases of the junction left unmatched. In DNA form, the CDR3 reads TGTGCCAGCAGCTGGTGGACAGGGGGCCAAAACACTGAAGCTTTCTTT. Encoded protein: CASSWWTGGQNTEAFF.